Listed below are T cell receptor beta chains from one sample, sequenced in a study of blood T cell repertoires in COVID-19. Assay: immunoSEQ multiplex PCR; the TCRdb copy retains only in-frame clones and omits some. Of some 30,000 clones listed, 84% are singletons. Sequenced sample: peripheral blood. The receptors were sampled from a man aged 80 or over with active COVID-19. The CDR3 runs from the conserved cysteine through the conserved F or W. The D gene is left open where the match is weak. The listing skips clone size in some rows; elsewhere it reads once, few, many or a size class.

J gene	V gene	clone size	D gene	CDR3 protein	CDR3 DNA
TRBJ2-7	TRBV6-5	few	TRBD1	CASSGTGGYEQYF	TGTGCCAGCTCCGGGACAGGGGGTTACGAGCAGTACTTC
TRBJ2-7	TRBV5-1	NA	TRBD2	CASSGGGFSEQYF	TGCGCCAGCAGCGGCGGGGGGTTTAGCGAGCAGTACTTC
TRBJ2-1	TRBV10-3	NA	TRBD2	CAIRPAGITYNEQFF	TGTGCCATCAGGCCAGCGGGGATCACTTACAATGAGCAGTTCTTC
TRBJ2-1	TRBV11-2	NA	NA	CASSLEGFQRSYNEQFF	TGTGCCAGCAGCTTAGAAGGCTTTCAGCGCTCCTACAATGAGCAGTTCTTC
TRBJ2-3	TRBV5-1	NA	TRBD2	CASSKGTSGVDTDTQYF	TGCGCCAGCAGTAAAGGGACTAGCGGGGTTGACACAGATACGCAGTATTTT
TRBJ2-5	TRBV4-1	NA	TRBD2	CASSQDERGRHETQYF	TGCGCCAGCAGCCAAGATGAGCGGGGGCGACATGAGACCCAGTACTTC
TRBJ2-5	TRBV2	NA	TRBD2	CASRAGEQTQYF	TGTGCCAGCAGGGCGGGGGAACAGACCCAGTACTTC
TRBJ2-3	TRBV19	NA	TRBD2	CASSSIAGSTDTQYF	TGTGCCAGTAGCTCCATAGCGGGGTCCACAGATACGCAGTATTTT
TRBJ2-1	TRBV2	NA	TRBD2	CASTRRNLAGGLSSYNEQFF	TGTGCCAGCACCCGACGAAACTTAGCGGGGGGGTTGAGCTCCTACAATGAGCAGTTCTTC
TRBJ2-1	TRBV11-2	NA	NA	CASSPAPTRHNEQFF	TGTGCCAGCAGCCCCGCACCGACTAGACACAATGAGCAGTTCTTC
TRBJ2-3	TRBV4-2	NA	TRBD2	CASSRGLTSGLITDTQYF	TGTGCCAGCAGCCGAGGACTGACTAGCGGACTCATCACAGATACGCAGTATTTT
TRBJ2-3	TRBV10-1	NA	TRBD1	CASRPGQGSDTQYF	TGCGCCAGCCGACCGGGACAGGGTTCAGATACGCAGTATTTT
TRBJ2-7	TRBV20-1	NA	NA	CSARVTGEQYF	TGCAGTGCTAGAGTAACAGGCGAGCAGTACTTC
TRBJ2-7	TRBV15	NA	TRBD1	CATSEAGTGSYEQYF	TGTGCCACCAGCGAGGCCGGGACAGGGTCCTACGAGCAGTACTTC
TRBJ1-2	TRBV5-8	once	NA	CASSTGLALGYTF	TGTGCCAGCAGCACGGGACTGGCACTTGGCTACACCTTC
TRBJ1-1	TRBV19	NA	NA	CASSTQQTNTEAFF	TGTGCCAGTAGTACACAACAGACGAACACTGAAGCTTTCTTT
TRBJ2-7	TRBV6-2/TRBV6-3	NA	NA	CASSYARGYEQYF	TGTGCCAGCAGTTACGCCAGGGGATACGAGCAGTACTTC
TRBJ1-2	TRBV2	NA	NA	CASSESGEGTYGYTF	TGTGCCAGCAGTGAAAGTGGGGAGGGTACCTATGGCTACACCTTC
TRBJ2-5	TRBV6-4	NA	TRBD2	CASSDPSGVKEETQYF	TGTGCCAGCAGTGACCCTAGCGGGGTAAAGGAAGAGACCCAGTACTTC
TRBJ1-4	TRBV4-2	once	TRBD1	CASSQTGAPATNEKLFF	TGTGCCAGCAGCCAAACAGGGGCGCCTGCAACTAATGAAAAACTGTTTTTT
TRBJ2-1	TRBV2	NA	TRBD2	CASSERAGRNEQFF	TGTGCCAGCAGTGAACGAGCGGGGCGGAATGAGCAGTTCTTC
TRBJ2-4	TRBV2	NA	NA	CASQFARTENIQYF	TGTGCCAGCCAATTCGCTAGGACAGAAAACATTCAGTACTTC
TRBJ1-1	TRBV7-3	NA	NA	CASSSGREAEAFF	TGTGCCAGCAGCTCAGGACGGGAGGCTGAAGCTTTCTTT
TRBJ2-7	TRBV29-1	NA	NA	CSVGHSYEQYF	TGCAGCGTAGGACACTCCTACGAGCAGTACTTC
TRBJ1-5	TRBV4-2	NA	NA	CASSLDSSNQPQHF	TGTGCCAGCAGCCTAGACAGTTCCAATCAGCCCCAGCATTTT
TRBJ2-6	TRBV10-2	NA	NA	CASSSNSVAGANVLTF	TGCGCCAGCAGCTCGAATAGCGTGGCTGGGGCCAACGTCCTGACTTTC
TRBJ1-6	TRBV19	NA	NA	CASSMLRGSPLHF	TGTGCCAGTAGTATGTTAAGGGGTTCACCCCTCCACTTT
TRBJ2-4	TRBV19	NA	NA	CASSGRRSASVKNIQYF	TGTGCCAGTAGTGGCCGGAGGTCGGCTTCGGTCAAAAACATTCAGTACTTC
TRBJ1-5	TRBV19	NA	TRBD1	CASSPGGAGQPQHF	TGTGCCAGTAGCCCAGGGGGCGCCGGTCAGCCCCAGCATTTT
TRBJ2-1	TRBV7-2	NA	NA	CASSLSGGALNEQFF	TGTGCCAGCAGCTTAAGTGGGGGGGCCCTCAATGAGCAGTTCTTC
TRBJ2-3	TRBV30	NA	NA	CAWTGGTDTQYF	TGTGCCTGGACAGGGGGCACAGATACGCAGTATTTT
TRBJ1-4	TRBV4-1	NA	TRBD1	CASSQEGTGIEKLFF	TGCGCCAGCAGCCAAGAGGGGACAGGGATTGAAAAACTGTTTTTT
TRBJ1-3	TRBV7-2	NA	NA	CASSLVGGSGNTIYF	TGTGCCAGCAGCTTAGTTGGGGGCTCGGGAAACACCATATATTTT
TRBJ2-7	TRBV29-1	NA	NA	CSVETYRTSYEQYF	TGCAGCGTTGAAACATACAGAACCTCCTACGAGCAGTACTTC
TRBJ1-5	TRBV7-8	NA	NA	CASSLQGNQPQHF	TGTGCCAGCAGTTTACAGGGAAATCAGCCCCAGCATTTT
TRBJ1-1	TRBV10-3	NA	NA	CAISDSSNTEAFF	TGTGCCATCAGTGATAGCAGCAACACTGAAGCTTTCTTT
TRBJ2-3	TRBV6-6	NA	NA	CASTEGFGGKDTQYF	TGTGCCAGCACGGAGGGTTTTGGAGGGAAAGATACGCAGTATTTT
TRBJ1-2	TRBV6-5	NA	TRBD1	CASSLDRPTNYGYTF	TGTGCCAGCAGTCTGGACAGGCCGACTAACTATGGCTACACCTTC
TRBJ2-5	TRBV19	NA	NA	CASSITVRGTQYF	TGTGCCAGTAGTATCACGGTGCGCGGGACCCAGTACTTC
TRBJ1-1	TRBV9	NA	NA	CASSGGTGNTEAFF	TGTGCCAGCAGTGGGGGGACGGGGAACACTGAAGCTTTCTTT
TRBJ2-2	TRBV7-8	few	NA	CASSLWEAAGLIPGELFF	TGTGCCAGCAGCTTATGGGAGGCTGCAGGGTTGATTCCCGGGGAGCTGTTTTTT
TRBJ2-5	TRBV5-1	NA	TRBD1	CASSLGRDRETQYF	TGCGCCAGCAGCTTGGGCAGGGACAGGGAGACCCAGTACTTC
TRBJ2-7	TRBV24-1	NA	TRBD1	CATSDHGQGSHEQYF	TGTGCCACCAGTGACCATGGACAGGGTTCCCACGAGCAGTACTTC
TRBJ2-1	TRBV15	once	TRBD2	CATQALRGGLSYNEQFF	TGTGCCACTCAGGCGCTGCGGGGGGGACTCTCCTACAATGAGCAGTTCTTC